Shown below are 23 T cell receptor beta chains from a single sample sequenced in a study of blood T cell repertoires in COVID-19. The assay was immunoSEQ multiplex PCR, and TCRdb's table has in-frame clones only and misses some. The top ten clones hold around 3.2% of a sample with some 260,000 clones, over 70% of them seen once. Material: peripheral blood. Every receptor here comes from an elderly woman with acute or convalescent COVID-19.

The CDR3 DNA follows: TGCGCCAGCGGAGGACGGATGAACACTGAAGCTTTCTTT. Amino acid sequence: CASGGRMNTEAFF. V usage is TRBV10-2 and J usage is TRBJ1-1; D not resolved. CDR1 WSHSY and CDR2 SAAADI come from the germline V gene. With 8 bases removed from V and 0 bases from J, the gap between germline ends came to 10 bases. The CDR3 contains 13 residues.

V usage is TRBV4-2 and J usage is TRBJ2-1; TRBD1 matches at 7 bases. The CDR3 consists of 16 residues. The V gene end was trimmed by 0 bases and the J gene end by 9 bases; junction bases not matched to a gene: 11. Germline CDR1 is LGHNA and CDR2 is YNFKEQ. As DNA, the CDR3 is TGTGCCAGCAGCCAAGATTGGTTACAGGGGCGGAGTGAGCAGTTCTTC. Amino acids: CASSQDWLQGRSEQFF.

The chain recombines TRBV6-1 with TRBJ1-5; D remains unclear. Trimming cost V 1 base and J 3 bases, with 10 bases left between them. Germline CDR1 is MNHNS and CDR2 is SASEGT. CDR3 length equals 15 residues. In nucleotides, the CDR3 is TGTGCCAGCAGTGAAGGTAGCCCGGTCAATCAGCCCCAGCATTTT. Translation: CASSEGSPVNQPQHF.

This clone occurred once. Other DNA sequences of this sample code for an identical CDR3. The genes are TRBV7-9 and TRBJ1-5; D is unclear. Germline values: CDR1 SEHNR, CDR2 FQNEAQ (reference sequence). The CDR3 length is 14 residues. V was trimmed by 5 bases and J by 1 base, leaving 9 bases between them. This CDR3 reads CASSLAGSNQPQHF. In nucleotides, the CDR3 is TGTGCCAGCAGCCTGGCGGGAAGCAATCAGCCCCAGCATTTT. The full variable domain, with the rest looked up from reference TRBV7-9 and TRBJ1-5, is DTGVSQNPRHKITKRGQNVTFRCDPISEHNRLYWYRQTLGQGPEFLTYFQNEAQLEKSRLLSDRFSAERPKGSFSTLEIQRTEQGDSAMYLCASSLAGSNQPQHFGDGTRLSIL.

The gene calls are TRBV3-1 (or the pseudogene TRBV3-2) and TRBJ2-2, with D maybe TRBD2 (5 bases). CDR1 LGHDT and CDR2 YNNKEL come from the germline V gene (reference sequence). The CDR3 totals 15 residues. Trimming removed 4 bases at V and 4 bases at J, with 13 bases between. CDR3 protein: CASSPNRGPTGELFF. CDR3 nucleotide sequence: TGTGCCAGCAGCCCAAACCGGGGTCCCACCGGGGAGCTGTTTTTT.

V gene TRBV4-1 combines with J gene TRBJ2-3, with 14 bases lining up with TRBD2. V was clipped by 8 bases and J by 13 bases; unmatched bases: 14. Germline V gene lookup returns CDR1 MGHRA and CDR2 YSYEKL. There are 15 residues in the CDR3. The CDR3 sequence: CASSRGLAGVGEKYF. The CDR3 coding sequence is TGCGCCAGCTCGAGGGGACTAGCGGGAGTAGGGGAAAAGTATTTT.

This sequence joins TRBV5-1 and TRBJ1-4; perhaps TRBD1 as D (6 bases). Germline V gene sequence: CDR1 SGHRS, CDR2 YFSETQ. This CDR3 has 15 residues. V lost 4 bases, J lost 8 bases, and 18 bases lay in between. The CDR3 DNA is TGCGCCAGCAGCATCGACCCACAGGGTGGGGAAAAACTGTTTTTT. Encoded protein: CASSIDPQGGEKLFF.

This clone turned up a few times. The chain joins TRBV2 to TRBJ1-3, with 8 bases that match TRBD1. Germline V gives CDR1 SNHLY, CDR2 FYNNEI. The CDR3 sequence is 13 residues long. Losses at the gene ends were 7 bases for V and 4 bases for J; bases not matched to a gene: 3. CDR3 nucleotide sequence: TGTGCCAGCAACCGGGACAGGGGAAACACCATATATTTT. This encodes CASNRDRGNTIYF. Using reference TRBV2 and TRBJ1-3 for the parts outside the CDR3, the full variable domain is EPEVTQTPSHQVTQMGQEVILRCVPISNHLYFYWYRQILGQKVEFLVSFYNNEISEKSEIFDDQFSVERPDGSNFTLKIRSTKLEDSAMYFCASNRDRGNTIYFGEGSWLTVV.

The rearrangement links TRBV19 to TRBJ1-4, with 7 nucleotides matching TRBD1. The germline CDR1 and CDR2 sequences are LNHDA and SQIVND (reference sequence). Trimming took 4 bases from V and 5 from J; bases not matched to a gene: 10. The CDR3 has 16 residues. CDR3 DNA sequence: TGTGCCAGTAGTACACGGGGACAGCTGGGGAATGAAAAACTGTTTTTT. Protein product: CASSTRGQLGNEKLFF.

This clone came up once. This chain links TRBV29-1 with TRBJ2-1, with 8 bases aligning to TRBD2. The V gene end was trimmed by 4 bases and the J gene end by 3 bases; junction bases not matched to a gene: 8. Looked up from germline, CDR1 is SQVTM and CDR2 is ANQGSEA. This CDR3 spans 15 amino acids. CDR3 nucleotides: TGCAGCGTTGCTCCCGGACTAGCTCTCTACAATGAGCAGTTCTTC. This encodes CSVAPGLALYNEQFF.

CDR3 amino acids: CASSLGLAGVVEFF. CDR3 in DNA: TGTGCCAGCAGCTTGGGGCTAGCGGGAGTTGTGGAGTTCTTC. The chain has TRBV5-4 and TRBJ2-1, with 10 bases identical to TRBD2. Trimming at V came to 0 bases and at J to 14 bases, leaving 8 bases not matched to a gene. The CDR3 loop spans 14 amino acids. Germline V lookup: CDR1 SGHNT, CDR2 YYREEE (reference sequence).

This chain links TRBV2 with TRBJ1-1; TRBD1 aligns across 11 bases. V trimming: 5 bases; J trimming: 4 bases; junction bases outside the gene matches: 3. The CDR3 is 14 amino acids. The germline CDR1 and CDR2 sequences are SNHLY and FYNNEI. CDR3 in amino acids: CASSWDRGITEAFF. As DNA, the CDR3 is TGTGCCAGCAGTTGGGACAGGGGGATCACTGAAGCTTTCTTT. The whole variable domain, remainder taken from reference TRBV2 and TRBJ1-1, is EPEVTQTPSHQVTQMGQEVILRCVPISNHLYFYWYRQILGQKVEFLVSFYNNEISEKSEIFDDQFSVERPDGSNFTLKIRSTKLEDSAMYFCASSWDRGITEAFFGQGTRLTVV.

This chain connects TRBV27 to TRBJ2-1; possibly TRBD2 for D (6 bases). The length of the CDR3 is 17 residues. V was pared by 5 bases and J by 0 bases, with 17 bases between. CDR1 and CDR2 (germline): MNHEY, SMNVEV (reference sequence). Written as DNA, the CDR3 is TGTGCCAGCAGTCCCCGGGCGGGGATGAGCTCCTACAATGAGCAGTTCTTC. Its translation is CASSPRAGMSSYNEQFF.

This clone has just a few counts. The chain is built from TRBV12-5 and TRBJ2-7; D uncertain. CDR3 length: 11 residues. Germline-derived CDR1 and CDR2 are LGHNT and FRNRAP. V dropped 10 bases and J dropped 7 bases, with 14 bases sitting between them. The CDR3 DNA sequence: TGTGCTACTGGCCTCGGGTATGAGCAGTACTTC. Residues: CATGLGYEQYF.

V gene TRBV30 combines with J gene TRBJ2-7; 13 bases map to TRBD2. The CDR3 spans 13 residues. Germline assignment: CDR1 GTSNPN and CDR2 SVGIG (reference sequence). The CDR3 nucleotides are TGTGCGCGGACTAGCGGGAGCCACGGCGAGCAGTACTTC. Translation gives CARTSGSHGEQYF.

This rearrangement joins TRBV7-8 to TRBJ1-4, with 9 bases identical to TRBD1. V was pared by 5 bases and J by 2 bases, with 12 bases of the junction left unmatched. The CDR3 consists of 18 residues. CDR1 is SGHVS and CDR2 is FQNEAQ in the germline V gene. The CDR3 sequence is CASSGRTGARGTNEKLFF. The DNA for the CDR3 is TGTGCCAGCAGCGGGAGGACAGGGGCGAGAGGGACTAATGAAAAACTGTTTTTT.

This clone was seen a few times. This chain uses TRBV6-5 with TRBJ2-3; 9 positions match TRBD2. The V segment lost 8 bases and the J segment 5 bases; nucleotides outside the gene matches: 11. The CDR3 covers 15 residues. CDR1 is MNHEY, CDR2 SVGAGI, per germline. The CDR3 region is CASRTGSGGIDTQYF. The CDR3 DNA is TGTGCCAGCCGGACCGGTAGCGGGGGAATAGATACGCAGTATTTT.

The gene calls are TRBV4-1 and TRBJ1-6, with 7 bases identical to TRBD1. The length of the CDR3 is 14 residues. Trimming cost V 0 bases and J 13 bases; bases outside gene matches: 6. Germline CDR1 is MGHRA and CDR2 is YSYEKL. The DNA of the CDR3 is TGCGCCAGCAGCCAAGATCAGGGGGTTCCGCCCCTCCACTTT. Translation: CASSQDQGVPPLHF.

The CDR3 reads CAWILAGVQETQYF. As DNA, the CDR3 is TGTGCCTGGATACTAGCGGGAGTTCAAGAGACCCAGTACTTC. The chain employs TRBV30 and TRBJ2-5; 11 bases agree with TRBD2. V shed 4 bases and J 2 bases; nucleotides not matched to a gene: 3. Germline V gives CDR1 GTSNPN, CDR2 SVGIG (reference sequence). CDR3 length equals 14 residues.

The V and J genes are TRBV6-5 and TRBJ1-6; D unresolved. The CDR3 is 13 residues long. Germline CDR1 MNHEY, CDR2 SVGAGI. Trimming took 8 bases from V and 2 from J, leaving 7 bases between them. This chain's CDR3 is CASGGTYNSPLHF. Written as DNA, the CDR3 is TGTGCCAGCGGAGGGACCTATAATTCACCCCTCCACTTT.

This chain joins TRBV4-3 and TRBJ1-1; D is possibly TRBD1 (5 bases). The CDR3 sequence is 16 residues long. The V gene lost 0 bases and the J gene lost 0 bases, with 11 bases spanning the gap. CDR1 is LGHNA and CDR2 is YSLEER in the germline V gene. The CDR3 spells CASSQELGAMNTEAFF. CDR3 coding DNA: TGCGCCAGCAGCCAAGAGTTAGGGGCCATGAACACTGAAGCTTTCTTT.

This chain joins TRBV5-1 and TRBJ2-3; 10 nucleotides align to TRBD2. V trimming: 2 bases; J trimming: 3 bases; junction bases outside the gene matches: 15. CDR3 length: 19 amino acids. Per the germline V gene, CDR1 is SGHRS and CDR2 is YFSETQ. The CDR3 reads CASSLRLAGVMGLTDTQYF. The CDR3 bases are TGCGCCAGCAGCTTACGGCTAGCGGGAGTTATGGGTTTGACAGATACGCAGTATTTT. Variable domain in full (rest from reference TRBV5-1 and TRBJ2-3): KAGVTQTPRYLIKTRGQQVTLSCSPISGHRSVSWYQQTPGQGLQFLFEYFSETQRNKGNFPGRFSGRQFSNSRSEMNVSTLELGDSALYLCASSLRLAGVMGLTDTQYFGPGTRLTVL.

The chain has TRBV19 and TRBJ2-2; 11 positions agree with TRBD2. V trimming: 6 bases; J trimming: 5 bases; junction bases outside the gene matches: 5. The germline gives CDR1 LNHDA, CDR2 SQIVND (reference sequence). The length of the CDR3 is 15 residues. Written as DNA, the CDR3 is TGTGCCAGTAGCCGAACTAGCGGGAGTACCGGGGAGCTGTTTTTT. Translation: CASSRTSGSTGELFF.